The following is a T cell receptor beta chain sequence with its context. The antigen is undetermined. The CDR3 loop spans 12 amino acids. V shed 6 bases and J shed 4 bases, with 10 bases lying between them. The V gene's germline CDR1 is KGHSH and CDR2 LQKENI. The sample originates from a study of shared clonotypes between healthy human individuals. Study-level background: Three plates each covered CD4 naive and memory; CD8 naive two, CD8 memory one. Study observations and caveats: Only blood samples were collected, and tissue repertoires likely differ.

Replicate PCRs from sorted subsets contained around 200 ng DNA, which is tens of thousands of T cell genomes. Only in-frame clones appear in the TCRdb table, and some are missing; sequencing was by immunoSEQ multiplex PCR. The data hold some 1,900,000 clones, with about 95% observed a single time. Naive CD8 cells lacked CD45RO, underwent positive selection for CCR7 and left out terminally differentiated effector memory CD45RA+ cells. The sequence derives from a man aged 18 to 29 in good health. This chain uses TRBV18 with TRBJ2-7; D tentatively fits TRBD1 or TRBD2 (5 bases each). The source material was naive CD8+ T cells sorted from blood. DNA for the CDR3: TGTGCCAGCTCCGGGGACGGGTACGAGCAGTACTTC. It specifies CASSGDGYEQYF.